This is a list of T cell receptor beta chains from one sample in a study of T-cell memory formation after mild COVID-19. TCRdb passed the 5' RACE reads through MiXCR, listing each CDR3 protein once. This sample has about 110,000 distinct CDR3 sequences, with about 20% found just once. Sequenced sample: PBMCs or a T cell subset sorted from them (not recorded which). The source of these receptors is a man aged 18 to 29 who had mild COVID-19 (a few samples of this study predate the infection). Cell type and time point are not known. Both conserved end residues are part of each CDR3. Fields, in order: CDR3 length, J gene, D gene, V gene, clone size, CDR3 protein, CDR3 DNA. The D gene is left open where the match is weak. A row's size may be missing; if present it is once, few, many or a size class.

CDR3 length: 13; J gene: TRBJ2-5; D gene: .; V gene: TRBV7-9; clone size: .; CDR3 protein: CASSLRVGETQYF; CDR3 DNA: TGTGCCAGCAGCTTGAGGGTGGGGGAGACCCAGTACTTC
CDR3 length: 16; J gene: TRBJ2-1; D gene: TRBD2; V gene: TRBV19; clone size: few; CDR3 protein: CASSITPSGANNEQFF; CDR3 DNA: TGTGCCAGTAGTATAACCCCGAGCGGGGCGAACAATGAGCAGTTCTTC
CDR3 length: 16; J gene: TRBJ2-2; D gene: TRBD1; V gene: TRBV13; clone size: .; CDR3 protein: CASSTTGVTSTGELFF; CDR3 DNA: TGTGCCAGCAGCACTACAGGGGTGACTTCCACCGGGGAGCTGTTTTTT
CDR3 length: 14; J gene: TRBJ2-1; D gene: .; V gene: TRBV2; clone size: few; CDR3 protein: CASVGRTKNNEQFF; CDR3 DNA: TGTGCCAGCGTGGGGCGAACAAAGAACAATGAGCAGTTCTTC
CDR3 length: 15; J gene: TRBJ1-2; D gene: .; V gene: TRBV7-9; clone size: few; CDR3 protein: CASSPDGGHTQFYTF; CDR3 DNA: TGTGCCAGCAGCCCCGATGGGGGACACACGCAATTCTACACCTTC
CDR3 length: 15; J gene: TRBJ2-1; D gene: .; V gene: TRBV4-3; clone size: few; CDR3 protein: CASSLGEGARNEQFF; CDR3 DNA: TGCGCCAGCAGCCTGGGGGAGGGGGCGCGGAATGAGCAGTTCTTC
CDR3 length: 16; J gene: TRBJ2-3; D gene: .; V gene: TRBV10-3; clone size: few; CDR3 protein: CAISESEGTEADTQYF; CDR3 DNA: TGTGCCATCAGTGAGTCCGAGGGGACGGAGGCAGATACGCAGTATTTT
CDR3 length: 16; J gene: TRBJ1-2; D gene: .; V gene: TRBV11-2; clone size: .; CDR3 protein: CASSLGGTEGSYGYTF; CDR3 DNA: TGTGCCAGCAGCTTAGGGGGGACGGAAGGATCCTATGGCTACACCTTC
CDR3 length: 15; J gene: TRBJ2-3; D gene: .; V gene: TRBV15; clone size: .; CDR3 protein: CATSTNTWGTDTQYF; CDR3 DNA: TGTGCCACCAGCACGAATACGTGGGGCACAGATACGCAGTATTTT
CDR3 length: 13; J gene: TRBJ2-2; D gene: .; V gene: TRBV9; clone size: .; CDR3 protein: CASSARWTGELFF; CDR3 DNA: TGTGCCAGCAGCGCTCGGTGGACCGGGGAGCTGTTTTTT
CDR3 length: 16; J gene: TRBJ2-7; D gene: TRBD1; V gene: TRBV3-1; clone size: few; CDR3 protein: CASSQVWTGHGYEQYF; CDR3 DNA: TGTGCCAGCAGCCAAGTCTGGACAGGACACGGGTACGAGCAGTACTTC
CDR3 length: 14; J gene: TRBJ2-5; D gene: TRBD2; V gene: TRBV20-1; clone size: .; CDR3 protein: CSARAGGVQETQYF; CDR3 DNA: TGCAGTGCTAGAGCGGGGGGTGTCCAAGAGACCCAGTACTTC
CDR3 length: 14; J gene: TRBJ2-5; D gene: .; V gene: TRBV6-2/TRBV6-3; clone size: few; CDR3 protein: CASTERNTKETQYF; CDR3 DNA: TGTGCCAGCACTGAGCGGAATACTAAAGAGACCCAGTACTTC
CDR3 length: 14; J gene: TRBJ2-1; D gene: TRBD2; V gene: TRBV19; clone size: .; CDR3 protein: CASSISGGLNEQFF; CDR3 DNA: TGTGCCAGTAGTATAAGCGGGGGGTTGAATGAGCAGTTCTTC
CDR3 length: 16; J gene: TRBJ2-3; D gene: .; V gene: TRBV27; clone size: few; CDR3 protein: CASSFIQGPSTDTQYF; CDR3 DNA: TGTGCCAGCAGTTTTATACAGGGCCCTAGCACAGATACGCAGTATTTT
CDR3 length: 12; J gene: TRBJ1-6; D gene: .; V gene: TRBV7-9; clone size: few; CDR3 protein: CASSNGPFPLHF; CDR3 DNA: TGTGCCAGCAGCAACGGACCTTTCCCCCTCCACTTT
CDR3 length: 15; J gene: TRBJ2-2; D gene: TRBD2; V gene: TRBV7-2; clone size: few; CDR3 protein: CASSLAGLLTGELFF; CDR3 DNA: TGTGCCAGCAGCTTAGCGGGACTACTCACCGGGGAGCTGTTTTTT
CDR3 length: 13; J gene: TRBJ2-5; D gene: .; V gene: TRBV29-1; clone size: .; CDR3 protein: CSVEKRGQETQYF; CDR3 DNA: TGCAGCGTAGAAAAGAGGGGGCAAGAGACCCAGTACTTC
CDR3 length: 15; J gene: TRBJ1-4; D gene: .; V gene: TRBV4-2; clone size: many; CDR3 protein: CASSQDPTSLEKLFF; CDR3 DNA: TGTGCCAGCAGCCAAGATCCGACCTCTCTCGAAAAACTGTTTTTT
CDR3 length: 12; J gene: TRBJ2-7; D gene: .; V gene: TRBV7-2; clone size: few; CDR3 protein: CASSFSGYEQYF; CDR3 DNA: TGTGCCAGCAGCTTCAGCGGCTACGAGCAGTACTTC
CDR3 length: 14; J gene: TRBJ2-1; D gene: TRBD1; V gene: TRBV30; clone size: .; CDR3 protein: CAWSPGTGGTLQFF; CDR3 DNA: TGTGCCTGGAGTCCCGGGACAGGGGGAACTTTGCAGTTCTTC
CDR3 length: 16; J gene: TRBJ2-5; D gene: .; V gene: TRBV7-9; clone size: few; CDR3 protein: CASSLNRGGDPRTQYF; CDR3 DNA: TGTGCCAGCAGCTTAAATCGCGGAGGAGACCCTCGGACCCAGTACTTC
CDR3 length: 14; J gene: TRBJ2-5; D gene: .; V gene: TRBV4-2; clone size: few; CDR3 protein: CASSLIDQGETQYF; CDR3 DNA: TGTGCCAGCAGCCTAATCGACCAGGGGGAGACCCAGTACTTC
CDR3 length: 16; J gene: TRBJ2-4; D gene: TRBD2; V gene: TRBV9; clone size: .; CDR3 protein: CASNPGEGGSKNIQYF; CDR3 DNA: TGTGCCAGCAACCCCGGGGAGGGAGGGTCCAAAAACATTCAGTACTTC